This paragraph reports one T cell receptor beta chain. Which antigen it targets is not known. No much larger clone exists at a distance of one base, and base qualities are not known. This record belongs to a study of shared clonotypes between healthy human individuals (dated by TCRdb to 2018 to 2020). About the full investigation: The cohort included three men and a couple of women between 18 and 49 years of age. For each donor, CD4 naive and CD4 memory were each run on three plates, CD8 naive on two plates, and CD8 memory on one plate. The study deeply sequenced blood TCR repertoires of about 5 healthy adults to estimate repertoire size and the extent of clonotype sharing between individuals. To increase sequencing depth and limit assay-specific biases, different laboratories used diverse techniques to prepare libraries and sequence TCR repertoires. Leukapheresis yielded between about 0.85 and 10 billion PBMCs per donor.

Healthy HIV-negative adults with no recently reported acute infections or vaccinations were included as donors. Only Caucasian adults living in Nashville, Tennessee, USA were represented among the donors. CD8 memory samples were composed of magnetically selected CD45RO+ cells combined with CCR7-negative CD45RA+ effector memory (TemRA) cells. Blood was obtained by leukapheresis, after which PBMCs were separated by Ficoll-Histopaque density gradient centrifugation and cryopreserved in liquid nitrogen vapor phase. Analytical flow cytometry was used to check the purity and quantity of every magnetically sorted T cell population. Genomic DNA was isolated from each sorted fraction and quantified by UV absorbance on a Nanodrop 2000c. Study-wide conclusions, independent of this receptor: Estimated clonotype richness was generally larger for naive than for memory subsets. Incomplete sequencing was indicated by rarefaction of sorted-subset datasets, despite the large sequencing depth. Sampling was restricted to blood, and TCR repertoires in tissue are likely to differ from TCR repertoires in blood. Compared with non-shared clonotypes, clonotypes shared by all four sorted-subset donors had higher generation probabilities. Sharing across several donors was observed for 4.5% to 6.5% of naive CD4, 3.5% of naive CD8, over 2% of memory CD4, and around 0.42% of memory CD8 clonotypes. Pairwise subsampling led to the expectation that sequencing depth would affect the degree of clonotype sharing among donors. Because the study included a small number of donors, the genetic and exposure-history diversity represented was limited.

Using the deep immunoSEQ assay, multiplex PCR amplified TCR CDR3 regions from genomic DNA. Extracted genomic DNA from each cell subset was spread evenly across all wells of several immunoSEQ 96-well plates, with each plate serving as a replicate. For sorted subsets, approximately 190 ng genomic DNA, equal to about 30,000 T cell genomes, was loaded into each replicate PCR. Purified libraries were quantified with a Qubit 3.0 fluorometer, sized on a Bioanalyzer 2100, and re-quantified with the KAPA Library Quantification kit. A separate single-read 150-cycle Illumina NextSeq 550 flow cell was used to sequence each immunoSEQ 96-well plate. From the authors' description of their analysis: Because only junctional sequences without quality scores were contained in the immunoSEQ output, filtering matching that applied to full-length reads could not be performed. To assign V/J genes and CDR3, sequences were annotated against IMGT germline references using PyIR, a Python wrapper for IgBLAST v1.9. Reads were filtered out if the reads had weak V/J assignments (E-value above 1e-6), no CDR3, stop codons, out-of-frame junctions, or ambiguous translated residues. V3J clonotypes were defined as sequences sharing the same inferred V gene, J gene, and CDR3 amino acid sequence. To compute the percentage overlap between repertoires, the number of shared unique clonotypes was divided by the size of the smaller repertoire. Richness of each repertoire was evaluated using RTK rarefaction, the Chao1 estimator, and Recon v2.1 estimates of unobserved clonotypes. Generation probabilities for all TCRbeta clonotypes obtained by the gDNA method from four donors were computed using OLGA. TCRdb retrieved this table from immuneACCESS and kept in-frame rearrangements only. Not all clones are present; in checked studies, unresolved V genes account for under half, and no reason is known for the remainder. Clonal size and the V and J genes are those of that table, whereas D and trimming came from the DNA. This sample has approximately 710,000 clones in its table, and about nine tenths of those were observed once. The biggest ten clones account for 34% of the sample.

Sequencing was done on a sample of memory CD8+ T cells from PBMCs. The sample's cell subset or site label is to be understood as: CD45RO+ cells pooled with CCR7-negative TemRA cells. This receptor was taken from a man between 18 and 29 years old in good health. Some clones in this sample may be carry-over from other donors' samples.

The CDR3 protein is CASSASGTAYEQYF. The bases read TGTGCCAGCAGCGCTTCCGGGACAGCCTACGAGCAGTACTTC. The rearrangement joined TRBV27 to TRBJ2-7, with TRBD1 identical over 7 junction bases. V loses 6 bases at its end and J loses 2 bases; junction bases beyond the gene matches: 7. CDR1 and CDR2, per the germline V gene (reference sequence), are MNHEY and SMNVEV. The CDR3 covers 14 residues, taking in both the cysteine and the phenylalanine. Solely the CDR3 DNA is kept, with 42 bases framed from the first base.